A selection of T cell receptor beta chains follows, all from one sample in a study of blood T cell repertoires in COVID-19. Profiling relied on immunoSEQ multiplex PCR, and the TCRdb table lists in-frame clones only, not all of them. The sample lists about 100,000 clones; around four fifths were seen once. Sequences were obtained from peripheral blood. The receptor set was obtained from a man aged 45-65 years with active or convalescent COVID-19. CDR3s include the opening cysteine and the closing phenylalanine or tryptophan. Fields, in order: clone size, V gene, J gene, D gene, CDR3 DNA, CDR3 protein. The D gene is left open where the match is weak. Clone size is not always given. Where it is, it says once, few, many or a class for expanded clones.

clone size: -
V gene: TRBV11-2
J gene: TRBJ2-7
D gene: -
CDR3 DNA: TGTGCCAGCAGCTCCCTATACTACGAGCAGTACTTC
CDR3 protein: CASSSLYYEQYF

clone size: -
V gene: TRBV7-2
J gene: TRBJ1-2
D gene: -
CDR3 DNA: TGTGCCAGCAGCCCCCCGGACAGACCAGGGGTGGGCTACACCTTC
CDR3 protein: CASSPPDRPGVGYTF

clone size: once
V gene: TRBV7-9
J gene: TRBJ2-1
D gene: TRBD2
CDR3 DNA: TGTGCCATACATGGCGGGAGCCTCTACAATGAGCAGTTCTTC
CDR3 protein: CAIHGGSLYNEQFF

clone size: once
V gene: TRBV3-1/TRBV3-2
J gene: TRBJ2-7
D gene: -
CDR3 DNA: TGTGCCAGCAGCCAAGCCCAGCGCGAGCAGTACTTC
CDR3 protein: CASSQAQREQYF

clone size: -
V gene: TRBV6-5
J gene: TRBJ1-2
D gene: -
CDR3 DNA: TGTGCCAGCAGACTCCTACAGGCAGAACATCGAGGCTACACCTTC
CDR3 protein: CASRLLQAEHRGYTF

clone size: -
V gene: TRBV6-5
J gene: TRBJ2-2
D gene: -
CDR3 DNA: TGTGCCAGCAGTAAGGGGGCCGGGGAGCTGTTTTTT
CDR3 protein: CASSKGAGELFF

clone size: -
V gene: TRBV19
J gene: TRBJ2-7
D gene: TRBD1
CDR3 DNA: TGTGCCAGTAGTCCCGGGGCTGGGACAGGCGCCTACGAGCAGTACTTC
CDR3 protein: CASSPGAGTGAYEQYF

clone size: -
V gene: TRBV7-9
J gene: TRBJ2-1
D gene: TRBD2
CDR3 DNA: TGTGCCAGCAGACTAGCGGGAGATCCCAATGAGCAGTTCTTC
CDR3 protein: CASRLAGDPNEQFF

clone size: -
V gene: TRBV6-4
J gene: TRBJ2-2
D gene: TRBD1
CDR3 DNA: TGTGCCAGCAGCGCCGGGACAGGACCCTCGAACACCGGGGAGCTGTTTTTT
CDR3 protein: CASSAGTGPSNTGELFF

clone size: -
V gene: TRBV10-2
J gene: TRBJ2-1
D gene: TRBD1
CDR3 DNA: TGCGCCAGCAGAGACAGGGTGGTTGGCAATGAGCAGTTCTTC
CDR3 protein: CASRDRVVGNEQFF

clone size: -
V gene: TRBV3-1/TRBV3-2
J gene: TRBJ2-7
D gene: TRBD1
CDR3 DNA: TGTGCCAGCAGCCGGGGACAGTCCTACGAGCAGTACTTC
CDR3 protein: CASSRGQSYEQYF

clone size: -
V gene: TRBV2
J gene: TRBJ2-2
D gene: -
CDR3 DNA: TGTGCCAGCAGTGATAGTGGAGGGGACACCGGGGAGCTGTTTTTT
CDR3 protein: CASSDSGGDTGELFF

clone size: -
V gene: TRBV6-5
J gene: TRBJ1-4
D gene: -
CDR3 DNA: TGTGCCAGCAGCTTGGCCAGGGTAGAAGATGAAAAACTGTTTTTT
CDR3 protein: CASSLARVEDEKLFF

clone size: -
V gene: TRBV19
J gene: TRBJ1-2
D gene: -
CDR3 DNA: TGTGCCAGTAGTATAACAGTTTCTCCCTATGGCTACACCTTC
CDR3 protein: CASSITVSPYGYTF

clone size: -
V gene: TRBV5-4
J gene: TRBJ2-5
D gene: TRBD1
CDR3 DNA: TGTGCCAGCAGCTCCCCCGGGACAGGGGGCGGAGAGACCCAGTACTTC
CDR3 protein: CASSSPGTGGGETQYF

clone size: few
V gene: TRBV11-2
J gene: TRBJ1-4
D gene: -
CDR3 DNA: TGTGCCAGCAGGCGTCGGGACATCCTAGGATCTTGGGGAGATGAAAAACTGTTTTTT
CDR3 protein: CASRRRDILGSWGDEKLFF

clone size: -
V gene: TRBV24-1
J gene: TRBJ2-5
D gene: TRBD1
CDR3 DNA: TGTGCCACCAGTGACCCTAGGGACAGCCAAGAGACCCAGTACTTC
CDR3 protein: CATSDPRDSQETQYF

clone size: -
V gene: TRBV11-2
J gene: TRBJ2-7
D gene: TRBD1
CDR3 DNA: TGTGCCAGCAGGCCTAAGGGACAGGGTAACGAGCAGTACTTC
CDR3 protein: CASRPKGQGNEQYF

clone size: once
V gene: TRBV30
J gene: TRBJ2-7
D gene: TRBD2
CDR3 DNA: TGTGCCTGGAGTGTACCCGAGCGGGAGCGCGAGCAGTACTTC
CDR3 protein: CAWSVPEREREQYF

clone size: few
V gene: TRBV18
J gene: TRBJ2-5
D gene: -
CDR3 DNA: TGTGCCAGCTCACCACTGACAGAAGAGACCCAGTACTTC
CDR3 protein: CASSPLTEETQYF

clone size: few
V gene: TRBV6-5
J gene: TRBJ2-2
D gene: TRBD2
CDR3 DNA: TGTGCCAGCGTTCCCCCGGGGGGCACCGGGGAGCTGTTTTTT
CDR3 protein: CASVPPGGTGELFF

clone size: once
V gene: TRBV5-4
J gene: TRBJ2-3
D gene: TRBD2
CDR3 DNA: TGTGCCAGCAGAACCGGGACTAGCGGCACAGATACGCAGTATTTT
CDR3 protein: CASRTGTSGTDTQYF

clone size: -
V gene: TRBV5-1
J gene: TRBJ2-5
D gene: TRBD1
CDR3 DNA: TGCGCCAGCAGTGGAGGGACAGGGGGATACCAAGAGACCCAGTACTTC
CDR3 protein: CASSGGTGGYQETQYF

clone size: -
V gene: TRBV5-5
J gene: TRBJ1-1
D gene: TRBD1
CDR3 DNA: TGTGCCAGCAGCTCCGGGACAGGGAACACTGAAGCTTTCTTT
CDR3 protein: CASSSGTGNTEAFF

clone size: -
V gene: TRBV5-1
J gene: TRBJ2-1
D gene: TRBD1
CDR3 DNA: TGCGCCAGCAGCCAGGGACAGGGCGCCTACAATGAGCAGTTCTTC
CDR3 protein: CASSQGQGAYNEQFF

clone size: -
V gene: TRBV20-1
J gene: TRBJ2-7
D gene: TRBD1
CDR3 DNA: TGCAGTGCTAGTAGGACAGGGGGAATCTACGAGCAGTACTTC
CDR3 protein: CSASRTGGIYEQYF

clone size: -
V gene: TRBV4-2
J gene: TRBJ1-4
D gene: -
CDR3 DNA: TGTGCCAGCAGCCCAGACAACAGGGTTGGGGGTGAAAAACTGTTTTTT
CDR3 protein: CASSPDNRVGGEKLFF

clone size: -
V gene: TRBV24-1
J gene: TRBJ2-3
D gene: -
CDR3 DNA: TGTGCCACCAGTGAACCAGGGGCAGATACGCAGTATTTT
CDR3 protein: CATSEPGADTQYF

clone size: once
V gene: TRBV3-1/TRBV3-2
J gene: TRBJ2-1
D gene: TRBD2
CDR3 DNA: TGTGCCAGCAGGGGGGGAGGGCCTGATGAGCAGTTCTTC
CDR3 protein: CASRGGGPDEQFF

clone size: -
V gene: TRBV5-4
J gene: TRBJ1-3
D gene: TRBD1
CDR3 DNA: TGTGCCAGCAGCGTGGACAGGACTATCTCTGGAAACACCATATATTTT
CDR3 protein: CASSVDRTISGNTIYF

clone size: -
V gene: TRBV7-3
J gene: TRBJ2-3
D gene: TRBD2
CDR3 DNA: TGTGCCAGCAGCTACCAAGCGGGAGTGTTAGATACGCAGTATTTT
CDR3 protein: CASSYQAGVLDTQYF

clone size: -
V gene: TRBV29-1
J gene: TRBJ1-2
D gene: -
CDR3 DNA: TGCAGCGTCGTGCTGACGGCGGACTATGGCTACACCTTC
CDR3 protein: CSVVLTADYGYTF

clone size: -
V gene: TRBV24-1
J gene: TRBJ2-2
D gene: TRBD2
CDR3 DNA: TGTGCCACCAGTGATGGGGGGGGCACCGGGGAGCTGTTTTTT
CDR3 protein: CATSDGGGTGELFF

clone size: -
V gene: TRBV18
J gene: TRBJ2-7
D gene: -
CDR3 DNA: TGTGCCAGCGCGTCGACAGGCTACGGGCAGTACTTC
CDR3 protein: CASASTGYGQYF

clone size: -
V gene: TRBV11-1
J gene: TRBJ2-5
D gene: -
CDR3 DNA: TGTGCCAGCAGCCCCCGAGGGTTAAGGGAGACCCAGTACTTC
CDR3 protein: CASSPRGLRETQYF

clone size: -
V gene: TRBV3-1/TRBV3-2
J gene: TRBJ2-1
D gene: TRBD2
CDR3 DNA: TGTGCCAGCAGCCCATCACTAGCGGCGACAGGCAATGAGCAGTTCTTC
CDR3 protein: CASSPSLAATGNEQFF

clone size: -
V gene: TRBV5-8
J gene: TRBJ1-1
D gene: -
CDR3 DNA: TGTGCCAGCAGCGCACAGGGACTGAACACTGAAGCTTTCTTT
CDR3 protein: CASSAQGLNTEAFF

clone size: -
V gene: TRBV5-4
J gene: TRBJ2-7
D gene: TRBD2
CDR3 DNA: TGTGCCAGCAGCTTTCGGCGGGAGGGCCGATACGAGCAGTACTTC
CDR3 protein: CASSFRREGRYEQYF

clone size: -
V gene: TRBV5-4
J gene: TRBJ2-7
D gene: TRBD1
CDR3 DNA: TGTGCCAGCAGCTCCGAGAGGACAGGGCACTACGAGCAGTACTTC
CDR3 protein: CASSSERTGHYEQYF

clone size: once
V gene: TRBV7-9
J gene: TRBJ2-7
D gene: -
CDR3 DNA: TGTGCCAGCAGCTTAGGGGGCCTTGCCTACGAGCAGTACTTC
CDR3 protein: CASSLGGLAYEQYF